This is a list of T cell receptor beta chains from one sample in a study of blood T cell repertoires in COVID-19. The assay was immunoSEQ multiplex PCR, and TCRdb's table has in-frame clones only and misses some. Of about 220,000 clones listed, over 75% are singletons. Sequenced material: PBMCs or T cells enriched from blood (not recorded which). These receptors were obtained from a woman in her late teens or twenties in a cohort exposed to, infected with or recovered from COVID-19 (not recorded which). CDR3s include the opening cysteine and the closing phenylalanine or tryptophan. Rows may omit the clone size; those that give it use once, few, many or a size class.

cdr3_length: 17
clone_size: once
v_call: TRBV19
cdr3_aa: CASSPDPGGFSTDTQYF

cdr3_length: 16
clone_size: .
v_call: TRBV15
cdr3_aa: CATSREGQGSSYEQYF

cdr3_length: 15
clone_size: .
v_call: TRBV30
cdr3_aa: CAWSVLTTSYNEQFF

cdr3_length: 12
clone_size: .
v_call: TRBV6-5
cdr3_aa: CASGGTGLKAFF

cdr3_length: 12
clone_size: .
v_call: TRBV29-1
cdr3_aa: CSVRGGNQKLFF

cdr3_length: 14
clone_size: .
v_call: TRBV6-5
cdr3_aa: CASSPRRFSYGYTF

cdr3_length: 14
clone_size: .
v_call: TRBV14
cdr3_aa: CASSATGLDSPLHF

cdr3_length: 15
clone_size: .
v_call: TRBV7-3
cdr3_aa: CASSLGGSSNNEQFF

cdr3_length: 17
clone_size: .
v_call: TRBV15
cdr3_aa: CATSPEWGSGGQNIQYF

cdr3_length: 13
clone_size: once
v_call: TRBV5-1
cdr3_aa: CASSLDARYEQYF

cdr3_length: 14
clone_size: .
v_call: TRBV5-1
cdr3_aa: CASSYSPAFRPQHF

cdr3_length: 16
clone_size: .
v_call: TRBV5-1
cdr3_aa: CASSTQREKRYNEQFF

cdr3_length: 14
clone_size: .
v_call: TRBV19
cdr3_aa: CASSSGQSSIGYTF

cdr3_length: 15
clone_size: few
v_call: TRBV6-5
cdr3_aa: CASLSAGGAQETQYF

cdr3_length: 15
clone_size: .
v_call: TRBV2
cdr3_aa: CASRADILDDYGYTF

cdr3_length: 14
clone_size: .
v_call: TRBV2
cdr3_aa: CASSGLANSYEQYF

cdr3_length: 15
clone_size: .
v_call: TRBV11-3
cdr3_aa: CASSSLTGATYEQYF

cdr3_length: 13
clone_size: .
v_call: TRBV6-5
cdr3_aa: CASSYTRHQPQHF

cdr3_length: 17
clone_size: .
v_call: TRBV11-2
cdr3_aa: CASSFPRRAGEYNEQFF

cdr3_length: 14
clone_size: .
v_call: TRBV29-1
cdr3_aa: CSVDGAQVQMAQYF

cdr3_length: 17
clone_size: .
v_call: TRBV23-1
cdr3_aa: CASRPLAGGLNTGELFF

cdr3_length: 16
clone_size: .
v_call: TRBV6-1
cdr3_aa: CASSEDRGTLNQPQHF

cdr3_length: 14
clone_size: .
v_call: TRBV9
cdr3_aa: CASSVGTGYNEQFF

cdr3_length: 16
clone_size: .
v_call: TRBV13
cdr3_aa: CASSLGWTSGTDTQYF

cdr3_length: 16
clone_size: .
v_call: TRBV2
cdr3_aa: CASSEADRGHNYGYTF

cdr3_length: 12
clone_size: once
v_call: TRBV28
cdr3_aa: CASSYGAQPQHF

cdr3_length: 15
clone_size: once
v_call: TRBV19
cdr3_aa: CASSPSGQPNEKLFF

cdr3_length: 12
clone_size: .
v_call: TRBV28
cdr3_aa: CAGGAGDSPLHF

cdr3_length: 13
clone_size: .
v_call: TRBV29-1
cdr3_aa: CSVGTASGNTIYF

cdr3_length: 13
clone_size: .
v_call: TRBV6-5
cdr3_aa: CASRRTGPGELFF

cdr3_length: 15
clone_size: .
v_call: TRBV11-2
cdr3_aa: CASQRGTGAKGEQFF

cdr3_length: 16
clone_size: once
v_call: TRBV11-2
cdr3_aa: CASSLETGINTGELFF

cdr3_length: 12
clone_size: .
v_call: TRBV19
cdr3_aa: CASSPQGYGYTF

cdr3_length: 15
clone_size: .
v_call: TRBV19
cdr3_aa: CASSTDSTGANVLTF

cdr3_length: 14
clone_size: .
v_call: TRBV19
cdr3_aa: CASNTGLADYEQYF

cdr3_length: 14
clone_size: .
v_call: TRBV24-1
cdr3_aa: CATSDFDRGQGYTF

cdr3_length: 15
clone_size: .
v_call: TRBV28
cdr3_aa: CASSLNPSDIYEQYF

cdr3_length: 14
clone_size: .
v_call: TRBV5-1
cdr3_aa: CASSFRDPHNEQFF

cdr3_length: 11
clone_size: once
v_call: TRBV7-6
cdr3_aa: CASSNTHEQYF

cdr3_length: 15
clone_size: .
v_call: TRBV27
cdr3_aa: CASRPPGQGWEKLFF